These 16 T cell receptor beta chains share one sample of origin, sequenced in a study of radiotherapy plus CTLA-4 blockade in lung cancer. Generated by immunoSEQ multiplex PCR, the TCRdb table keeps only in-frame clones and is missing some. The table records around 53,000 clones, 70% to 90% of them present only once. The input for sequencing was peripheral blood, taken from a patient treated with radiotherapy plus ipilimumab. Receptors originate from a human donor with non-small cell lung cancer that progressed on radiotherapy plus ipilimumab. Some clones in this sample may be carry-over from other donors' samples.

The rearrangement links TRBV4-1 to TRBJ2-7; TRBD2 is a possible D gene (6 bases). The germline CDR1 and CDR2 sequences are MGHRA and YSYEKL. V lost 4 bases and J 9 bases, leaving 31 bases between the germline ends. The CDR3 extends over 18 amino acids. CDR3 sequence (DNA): TGCGCCAGCAGCCCCTCGAGTCCCCTGGGCAGGCGGGGTGGGGTGCAGTACTTC. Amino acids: CASSPSSPLGRRGGVQYF.

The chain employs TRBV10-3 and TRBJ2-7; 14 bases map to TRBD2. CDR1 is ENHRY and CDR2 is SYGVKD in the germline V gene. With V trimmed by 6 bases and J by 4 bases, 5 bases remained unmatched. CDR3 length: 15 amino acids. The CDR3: CAIRKGLAGVYEQYF. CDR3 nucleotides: TGTGCCATCAGGAAGGGACTAGCGGGAGTGTACGAGCAGTACTTC.

CDR3 region: CSVVGQNTEAFF. The CDR3 DNA is TGCAGCGTTGTAGGACAGAACACTGAAGCTTTCTTT. This chain connects TRBV29-1 to TRBJ1-1; tentative D call: TRBD1 (5 bases). The CDR3 runs 12 residues. Germline lookup yields CDR1 SQVTM and CDR2 ANQGSEA. The germline V and J ends were trimmed by 4 bases and 1 base, with 7 bases remaining between them.

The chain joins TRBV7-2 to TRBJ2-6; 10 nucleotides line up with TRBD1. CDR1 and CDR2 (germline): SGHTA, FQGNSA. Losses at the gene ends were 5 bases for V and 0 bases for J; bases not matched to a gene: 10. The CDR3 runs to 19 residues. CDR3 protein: CASSPRGQGLSSGANVLTF. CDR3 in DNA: TGTGCCAGCAGCCCACGGGGACAGGGGTTAAGCTCTGGGGCCAACGTCCTGACTTTC.

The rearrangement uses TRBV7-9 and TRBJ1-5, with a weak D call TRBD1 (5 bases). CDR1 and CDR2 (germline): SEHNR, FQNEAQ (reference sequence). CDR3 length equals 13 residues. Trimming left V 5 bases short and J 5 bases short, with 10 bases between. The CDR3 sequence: CASSTRGDQPQHF. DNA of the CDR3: TGTGCCAGCAGCACCCGGGGGGATCAGCCCCAGCATTTT.

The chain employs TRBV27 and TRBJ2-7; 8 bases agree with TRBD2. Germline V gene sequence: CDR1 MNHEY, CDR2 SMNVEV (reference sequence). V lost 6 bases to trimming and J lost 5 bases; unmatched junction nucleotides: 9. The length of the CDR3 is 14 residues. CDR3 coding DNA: TGTGCCAGCAGCCCATCGGCGGGGGGTGACGAGCAGTACTTC. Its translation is CASSPSAGGDEQYF.

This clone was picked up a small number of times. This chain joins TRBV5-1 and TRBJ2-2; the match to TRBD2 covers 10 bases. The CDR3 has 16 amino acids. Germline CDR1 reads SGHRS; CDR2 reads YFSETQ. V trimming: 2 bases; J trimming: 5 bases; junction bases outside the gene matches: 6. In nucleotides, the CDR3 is TGCGCCAGCAGCTTAGCGGGAGGGCCGGGTACCGGGGAGCTGTTTTTT. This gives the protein CASSLAGGPGTGELFF.

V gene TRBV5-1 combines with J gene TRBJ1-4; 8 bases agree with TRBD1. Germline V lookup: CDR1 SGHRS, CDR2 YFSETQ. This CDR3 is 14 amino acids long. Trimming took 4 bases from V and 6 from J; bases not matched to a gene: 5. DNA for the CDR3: TGCGCCAGCAGCGCAGGGGGCGCCGATGAAAAACTGTTTTTT. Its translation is CASSAGGADEKLFF.

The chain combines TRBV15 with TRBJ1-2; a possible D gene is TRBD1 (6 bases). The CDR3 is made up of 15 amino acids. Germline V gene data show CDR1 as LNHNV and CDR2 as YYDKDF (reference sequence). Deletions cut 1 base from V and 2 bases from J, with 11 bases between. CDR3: CATSRGAGQNYGYTF. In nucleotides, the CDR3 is TGTGCCACCAGCAGAGGGGCCGGACAGAACTATGGCTACACCTTC.

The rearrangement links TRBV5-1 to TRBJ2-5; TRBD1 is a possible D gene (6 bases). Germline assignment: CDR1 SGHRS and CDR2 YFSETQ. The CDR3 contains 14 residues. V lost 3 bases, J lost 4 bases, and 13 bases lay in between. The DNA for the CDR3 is TGCGCCAGCAGCTCTCAAACAGGGATAGAGACCCAGTACTTC. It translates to CASSSQTGIETQYF.

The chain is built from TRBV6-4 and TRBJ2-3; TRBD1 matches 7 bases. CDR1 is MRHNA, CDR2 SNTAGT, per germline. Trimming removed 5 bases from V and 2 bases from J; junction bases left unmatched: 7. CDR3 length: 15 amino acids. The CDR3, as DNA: TGTGCCAGCAGTCCCGGGACAGAACTCACAGATACGCAGTATTTT. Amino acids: CASSPGTELTDTQYF.

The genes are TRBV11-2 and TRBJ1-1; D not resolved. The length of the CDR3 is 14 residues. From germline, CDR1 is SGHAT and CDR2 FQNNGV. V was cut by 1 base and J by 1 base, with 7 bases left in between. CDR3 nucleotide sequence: TGTGCCAGCAGCTTAGTTCGGGGGAACACTGAAGCTTTCTTT. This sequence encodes CASSLVRGNTEAFF.

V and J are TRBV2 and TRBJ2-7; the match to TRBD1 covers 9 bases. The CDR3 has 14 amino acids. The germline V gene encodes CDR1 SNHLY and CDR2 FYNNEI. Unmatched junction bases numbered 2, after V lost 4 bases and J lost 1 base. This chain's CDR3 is CASSVGTGSYEQYF. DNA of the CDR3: TGTGCCAGCAGTGTAGGGACAGGGTCCTACGAGCAGTACTTC.

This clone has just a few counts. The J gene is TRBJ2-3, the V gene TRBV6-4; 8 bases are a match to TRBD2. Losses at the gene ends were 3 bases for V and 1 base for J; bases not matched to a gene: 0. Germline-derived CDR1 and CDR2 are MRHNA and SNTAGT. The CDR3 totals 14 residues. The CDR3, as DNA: TGTGCCAGCAGTGAAGCGGGGGGCACAGATACGCAGTATTTT. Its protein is CASSEAGGTDTQYF.

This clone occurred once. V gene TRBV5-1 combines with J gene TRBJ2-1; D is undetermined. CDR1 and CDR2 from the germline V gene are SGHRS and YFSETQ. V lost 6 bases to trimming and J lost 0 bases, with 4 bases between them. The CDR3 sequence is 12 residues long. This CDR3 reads CASTSSYNEQFF. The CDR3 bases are TGCGCCAGCACTAGCTCCTACAATGAGCAGTTCTTC.

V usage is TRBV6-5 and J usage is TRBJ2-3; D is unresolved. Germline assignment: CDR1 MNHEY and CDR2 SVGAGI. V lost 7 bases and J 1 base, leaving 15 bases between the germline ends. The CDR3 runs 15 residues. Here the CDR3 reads CASNPGSVGTDTQYF. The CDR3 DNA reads TGTGCCAGCAACCCAGGATCGGTTGGCACAGATACGCAGTATTTT.